The 22 T cell receptor beta chains presented below share a single source sample, sequenced in a study of tumor-infiltrating lymphocytes in primary liver carcinoma. It was unsorted whole blood that yielded blood RNA, and germline DNA was also extracted. Total RNA amounting to 500 ng was the source from which TCR beta cDNA was made with a constant-region primer. TCR beta libraries came from three nested multiplex PCR rounds using slightly modified ARM-PCR. PCR rounds one and two used TRBV1-TRBV30 forward primers with a C-beta reverse primer for around 9 cycles each. MiXCR was run by TCRdb on the multiplex PCR reads, yielding one entry per CDR3 protein. The sample lists just over 300,000 distinct CDR3 sequences; roughly 60% were seen once. Material: peripheral blood. Source of these receptors: a woman aged 25-40 years with primary liver carcinoma and hepatitis B virus infection.

V and J are TRBV5-1 and TRBJ2-3; TRBD2 aligns across 8 bases. This CDR3 has 17 residues. The V gene end was trimmed by 0 bases and the J gene end by 0 bases; junction bases not matched to a gene: 6. Germline-derived CDR1 and CDR2 are SGHRS and YFSETQ. In nucleotides, the CDR3 is TGCGCCAGCAGCTTGGTGAGACTAGCGCCCAGCACAGATACGCAGTATTTT. Encoded protein: CASSLVRLAPSTDTQYF.

Many counts were recorded for this clonotype. The chain is built from TRBV12-5 and TRBJ1-1; D uncertain. From germline, CDR1 is LGHNT and CDR2 FRNRAP. V dropped 5 bases and J dropped 5 bases, with 24 bases sitting between them. There are 17 residues in the CDR3. CDR3 protein: CASGISKFLLPTTEAFF. The CDR3 region has the DNA TGTGCTAGTGGTATATCGAAATTTTTGTTACCAACAACTGAAGCTTTCTTT. Full variable domain (outside the CDR3, taken from reference TRBV12-5 and TRBJ1-1): DARVTQTPRHKVTEMGQEVTMRCQPILGHNTVFWYRQTMMQGLELLAYFRNRAPLDDSGMPKDRFSAEMPDATLATLKIQPSEPRDSAVYFCASGISKFLLPTTEAFFGQGTRLTVV.

Notes on this clonotype: At one boundary the junction diverges from the germline segment, which might be a read error. The chain has TRBV6-2 or TRBV6-3 and TRBJ2-1; the match to TRBD2 covers 9 bases. The V gene's germline CDR1 is MNHEY and CDR2 SVGEGT. CDR3 length: 16 residues. The CDR3 spells CASSQGEAGGQNERFF. As DNA, the CDR3 is TGTGCCAGCAGCCAGGGGGAGGCGGGAGGGCAGAATGAGCGGTTCTTC.

Many counts were recorded for this clonotype. The chain links TRBV29-1 to TRBJ2-1, with 14 bases lining up with TRBD2. The CDR3 is 18 amino acids. V was pared by 3 bases and J by 2 bases, with 9 bases of the junction left unmatched. Germline V gene lookup returns CDR1 SQVTM and CDR2 ANQGSEA. The CDR3 loop is CSVDNLGLAGGAYNEQFF. DNA of the CDR3: TGCAGCGTTGATAATTTAGGACTAGCGGGAGGAGCCTACAATGAGCAGTTCTTC.

As for this clonotype: The junction shows a germline mismatch at one end, possibly a read error. This sequence joins TRBV11-2 and TRBJ1-1; tentatively, D is TRBD1 (5 bases). The CDR3 contains 13 residues. Germline V gene data show CDR1 as SGHAT and CDR2 as FQNNGV. CDR3 region: CASSPHAGTEALF. DNA for the CDR3: TGTGCCAGCAGCCCCCATGCCGGGACTGAAGCTCTCTTT. The whole variable domain, remainder taken from reference TRBV11-2 and TRBJ1-1, is EAGVAQSPRYKIIEKRQSVAFWCNPISGHATLYWYQQILGQGPKLLIQFQNNGVVDDSQLPKDRFSAERLKGVDSTLKIQPAKLEDSAVYLCASSPHAGTEALFGQGTRLTVV.

On this clonotype: At one end the junction does not follow the germline gene, possibly because of a read error. The chain employs TRBV12-3 or TRBV12-4 and TRBJ2-2, with a weak D call TRBD2 (5 bases). The CDR3 is made up of 18 amino acids. CDR3 nucleotide sequence: TGTGCCATCACCTACCTCGGTGGGAGCGGAGCGAACACCGGGGAGCTGTTCTTT. Residues: CAITYLGGSGANTGELFF.

A word on this clonotype: A much larger clone differs from this one at a single base, so this may be a read error. This chain uses TRBV5-4 with TRBJ1-1, with 7 bases matching TRBD1. CDR1 is SGHNT and CDR2 is YYREEE in the germline V gene (reference sequence). CDR3 length: 13 residues. The CDR3 region is CVSSGMSRGEAFF. The CDR3 nucleotides are TGTGTCAGCAGCGGTATGAGCAGGGGGGAAGCTTTCTTT.

This rearrangement joins TRBV28 to TRBJ2-7; no reliable D call. Germline CDR1 MDHEN, CDR2 SYDVKM. V was clipped by 10 bases and J by 0 bases, with 10 bases between them. The CDR3 sequence is 12 residues long. The CDR3 DNA follows: TGTGCCACCACCAGGTCCTCCTACGAGCAGTACTTC. It is translated as CATTRSSYEQYF.

This clonotype occurred a few times. The chain recombines TRBV2 with TRBJ2-3; D not resolved. This CDR3 has 12 amino acids. V dropped 7 bases and J dropped 5 bases, with 10 bases sitting between them. Per germline, CDR1 SNHLY and CDR2 FYNNEI. The CDR3: CASKDAQDTQYF. CDR3 nucleotides: TGTGCCAGCAAAGATGCCCAAGATACGCAGTATTTT.

This chain's CDR3 is CACTRGQGSSGANVLTF. In DNA, the CDR3 is TGTGCCTGCACCCGGGGACAGGGTAGTTCCGGGGCCAACGTCCTGACTTTC. The J gene is TRBJ2-6, the V gene TRBV11-2; 9 nucleotides align to TRBD1. Germline V gene lookup returns CDR1 SGHAT and CDR2 FQNNGV. The V segment lost 11 bases and the J segment 4 bases; nucleotides outside the gene matches: 15. This CDR3 is built from 17 residues. Filled out from reference TRBV11-2 and TRBJ2-6, the complete variable domain reads EAGVAQSPRYKIIEKRQSVAFWCNPISGHATLYWYQQILGQGPKLLIQFQNNGVVDDSQLPKDRFSAERLKGVDSTLKIQPAKLEDSAVYLCACTRGQGSSGANVLTFGAGSRLTVL.

This clonotype has a handful of counts. The chain carries TRBV5-5 and TRBJ2-5; either TRBD1 or TRBD2 may fit D (5 bases each). Germline CDR1 SGHKS, CDR2 YYEKEE (reference sequence). V lost 4 bases and J lost 0, with 16 bases in between. The CDR3 loop spans 16 amino acids. The CDR3 DNA is TGTGCCAGCAGCCGTCGAGGGGTGACGTACCAAGAGACCCAGTACTTC. The encoded protein is CASSRRGVTYQETQYF.

This clonotype turned up a few times. One end of the junction is discordant with germline, which a read error may explain. V is TRBV14 and J is TRBJ2-7, with D possibly TRBD2 on 6 matching bases. The length of the CDR3 is 12 residues. Germline CDR1 reads SGHDN; CDR2 reads FVKESK. The CDR3 bases are TGTGCCAGCAGCCAAGGTTCGGAGGGGTATGACTTC. Translation: CASSQGSEGYDF.

As regards this clonotype: This may arise from a read error, as a much more abundant clone is one base away. The chain uses TRBV11-2 and TRBJ2-4; perhaps TRBD2 as D (6 bases). This CDR3 has 14 amino acids. V lost 9 bases, J lost 8 bases, and 20 bases lay in between. Germline V gene sequence: CDR1 SGHAT, CDR2 FQNNGV. The CDR3 is CARSPRDLGHIQYF. In DNA form, the CDR3 reads TGTGCCAGAAGCCCCCGGGACTTGGGACACATTCAGTACTTC.

A few counts support this clonotype. This chain uses TRBV6-6 with TRBJ2-1; D is perhaps TRBD2 (6 bases). Between the trimmed V and J ends, which lost 0 bases and 0 bases, there was a span of 9 bases. Germline-derived CDR1 and CDR2 are MNHNY and SVGAGI (reference sequence). The CDR3 contains 16 residues. CDR3 DNA sequence: TGTGCCAGCAGTTACTCGGGGGGAGACTCCTACAATGAGCAGTTCTTC. This sequence encodes CASSYSGGDSYNEQFF.

Comments on this clonotype: The junction departs from the called germline gene at one end, perhaps through a read error. V and J are TRBV11-2 and TRBJ2-3; a possible D gene is TRBD1 (5 bases). Matching the DNA end better, TRBJ2-5 makes the J call doubtful. Germline values: CDR1 SGHAT, CDR2 FQNNGV. CDR3 length: 14 residues. The CDR3 spells CASNSTRDSQTQYF. Written as DNA, the CDR3 is TGCGCCAGCAACTCGACCCGCGACAGCCAGACCCAGTACTTC.

This clonotype has only a few counts. V is TRBV5-6 and J is TRBJ2-7; tentative D call: TRBD2 (5 bases). The V end lost 0 bases, the J end lost 5 bases, and 9 bases lay between the germline ends. Germline V lookup: CDR1 SGHDT, CDR2 YYEEEE. The CDR3 sequence is 13 residues long. The CDR3 reads CASSLGGSNEQYF. DNA for the CDR3: TGTGCCAGCAGCTTGGGAGGGTCCAACGAGCAGTACTTC.

This clonotype was detected many times. The J gene is TRBJ2-7, the V gene TRBV4-3; 12 bases align to TRBD2. CDR3 length: 15 amino acids. Germline V gene lookup returns CDR1 LGHNA and CDR2 YSLEER. Trimming removed 0 bases from V and 4 bases from J; junction bases left unmatched: 1. CDR3 loop: CASSQDGTSGYEQYF. DNA of the CDR3: TGCGCCAGCAGCCAAGATGGGACTAGCGGGTACGAGCAGTACTTC.

Comment on this clonotype: The junction differs from germline at one of its ends, possibly a read error. The chain carries TRBV30 and TRBJ1-3; D might be TRBD1 (5 bases). Germline V gene data show CDR1 as GTSNPN and CDR2 as SVGIG (reference sequence). The CDR3 spans 13 residues. CDR3 region: CAWTRGSGNTTYF. Here the CDR3 DNA reads TGTGCCTGGACGAGGGGCTCTGGAAACACCACATATTTT.

Turning to this clonotype: One end of the junction fails to match germline, which may point to a read error. V usage is TRBV6-1 and J usage is TRBJ1-3; 10 bases line up with TRBD1. The CDR3 runs to 17 residues. Germline V CDR1 and CDR2: MNHNS, SASEGT. The CDR3 DNA follows: TGTGCCAGCAGTGGACGCCCCGACAGGGGGCCTGGAAACGCCATATATTTT. Its protein is CASSGRPDRGPGNAIYF.

Comments on this clonotype: A read error is possible here, since a much larger clone lies one base away. J is TRBJ1-1 and V is TRBV6-2 or TRBV6-3; TRBD1 might be the D (6 bases). The CDR3 loop spans 18 amino acids. Germline CDR1 reads MNHEY; CDR2 reads SVGEGT. The CDR3 region is CACRTSDRNLPKNTEAFF. In DNA form, the CDR3 reads TGTGCCTGCAGGACATCGGACAGAAATCTTCCTAAGAACACTGAAGCTTTCTTT.

With respect to this clonotype: No DNA is shown, since the ends of the CDR3 on it are uncertain; the CDR3 is the one TCRdb lists. The gene calls are TRBV21-1 and TRBJ2-3; the table's D call, TRBD2, has no DNA check behind it. TRBV21-1 is designated a pseudogene. Termini included, the CDR3 measures 14 amino acids. The CDR3 spells CASRVAGGADTQYF.

The V and J genes are TRBV7-8 and TRBJ1-5, with D possibly TRBD1 on 5 matching bases. The germline CDR1 and CDR2 sequences are SGHVS and FQNEAQ. Trimming pared 1 base from V and 8 bases from J, leaving 12 bases between. This CDR3 region has 14 residues. CDR3 residues: CASSLGGGWEPQHF. The CDR3 DNA reads TGTGCCAGCAGCTTAGGGGGGGGGTGGGAGCCCCAGCATTTT.